The rows below give T cell receptor beta chains drawn from one sample of a study of T cells in Graves' hyperthyroidism and ophthalmopathy. TCRdb independently ran MiXCR on the multiplex PCR reads; one entry per CDR3 protein. The sample lists 300,000 to 500,000 distinct CDR3 sequences; roughly 13% were seen once. Material for sequencing was blood. Source of these receptors: a man between 50 and 59 years old with Graves' ophthalmopathy. The CDR3 runs from the conserved cysteine through the conserved F or W. A D gene is named only where the DNA matches it firmly. Size is stated for part of the rows, as once, few or many counts, or as a class when the clone is expanded.

abundance: many
d_gene: NA
v_gene: TRBV7-2
j_gene: TRBJ2-2
CDR3aa: CASSLGLGPLNTGELFF
CDR3nt: TGTGCCAGCAGCTTAGGGCTCGGACCACTAAACACCGGGGAGCTGTTTTTT

abundance: NA
d_gene: TRBD2
v_gene: TRBV9
j_gene: TRBJ2-3
CDR3aa: CASSVLAGGHLTSTDTQYF
CDR3nt: TGTGCCAGCAGCGTATTAGCGGGAGGACACTTAACTAGCACAGATACGCAGTATTTT

abundance: many
d_gene: NA
v_gene: TRBV7-2
j_gene: TRBJ1-5
CDR3aa: CASSSRAGYNQPQHF
CDR3nt: TGTGCCAGCAGCTCCAGGGCTGGCTACAATCAGCCCCAGCATTTT

abundance: few
d_gene: NA
v_gene: TRBV5-1
j_gene: TRBJ2-5
CDR3aa: CASSFNRVSETQYF
CDR3nt: TGCGCCAGCAGCTTTAACAGGGTTAGCGAGACCCAGTACTTC

abundance: few
d_gene: NA
v_gene: TRBV29-1
j_gene: TRBJ2-7
CDR3aa: CSVEGGRDSYEQYF
CDR3nt: TGCAGCGTTGAGGGTGGAAGGGATTCCTACGAGCAGTACTTC

abundance: many
d_gene: NA
v_gene: TRBV5-6
j_gene: TRBJ1-4
CDR3aa: CASSFDRINEKLFF
CDR3nt: TGTGCCAGCAGCTTCGACAGGATTAATGAAAAACTGTTTTTT

abundance: NA
d_gene: NA
v_gene: TRBV7-2
j_gene: TRBJ2-5
CDR3aa: CASSIEGQLETQYF
CDR3nt: TGTGCCAGTAGTATAGAGGGCCAGCTGGAGACCCAGTACTTC

abundance: many
d_gene: NA
v_gene: TRBV11-2
j_gene: TRBJ2-6
CDR3aa: CASSLGHSGANVLTF
CDR3nt: TGTGCCAGCAGCTTGGGACACTCTGGGGCCAACGTCCTGACTTTC

abundance: once
d_gene: TRBD2
v_gene: TRBV14
j_gene: TRBJ2-1
CDR3aa: CASSPGLAGVVKINGQFF
CDR3nt: TGTGCCAGCAGCCCGGGACTAGCGGGAGTCGTTAAGATAAATGGGCAGTTCTTC

abundance: NA
d_gene: NA
v_gene: TRBV19
j_gene: TRBJ1-2
CDR3aa: CASRDPGTYYGYTF
CDR3nt: TGTGCCAGTAGGGACCCGGGGACATACTATGGCTACACCTTC

abundance: NA
d_gene: NA
v_gene: TRBV28
j_gene: TRBJ2-7
CDR3aa: CASSGVGLGAYEQCF
CDR3nt: NA

abundance: few
d_gene: NA
v_gene: TRBV2
j_gene: TRBJ2-3
CDR3aa: CASSNLDTQYF
CDR3nt: TGTGCCAGCAGTAACTTAGATACGCAGTATTTT

abundance: many
d_gene: NA
v_gene: TRBV12-3/TRBV12-4
j_gene: TRBJ2-3
CDR3aa: CASSETGTADTQYF
CDR3nt: TGTGCCAGCAGTGAGACAGGGACTGCAGATACGCAGTATTTT

abundance: NA
d_gene: TRBD2
v_gene: TRBV6-1
j_gene: TRBJ2-1
CDR3aa: CASSTTSGRWSYNEQFF
CDR3nt: TGTGCCAGCAGTACGACTAGCGGGAGATGGTCCTACAATGAGCAGTTCTTC

abundance: many
d_gene: NA
v_gene: TRBV30
j_gene: TRBJ1-2
CDR3aa: CAWSGDWVFYGYTF
CDR3nt: TGTGCCTGGAGTGGGGACTGGGTGTTCTATGGCTACACCTTC

abundance: few
d_gene: TRBD1
v_gene: TRBV9
j_gene: TRBJ2-2
CDR3aa: CASSVTGGRGRNTGELFF
CDR3nt: TGTGCCAGCAGCGTCACAGGGGGCAGAGGTAGAAACACCGGGGAGCTGTTTTTT

abundance: many
d_gene: TRBD2
v_gene: TRBV28
j_gene: TRBJ2-5
CDR3aa: CASSFSPGTSGQETQYF
CDR3nt: TGTGCCAGCAGTTTCTCCCCCGGGACTAGCGGCCAAGAGACCCAGTACTTC

abundance: NA
d_gene: NA
v_gene: TRBV5-4
j_gene: TRBJ1-2
CDR3aa: CASSLEGGADGYTF
CDR3nt: TGTGCCAGCAGCTTGGAGGGGGGCGCGGATGGCTACACCTTC

abundance: many
d_gene: TRBD2
v_gene: TRBV11-3
j_gene: TRBJ2-1
CDR3aa: CASSLGLAGARWNEQFF
CDR3nt: TGTGCCAGCAGCTTGGGACTAGCGGGAGCTCGTTGGAATGAGCAGTTCTTC

abundance: NA
d_gene: NA
v_gene: TRBV19
j_gene: TRBJ1-1
CDR3aa: CASSIYEKGNTEAFF
CDR3nt: TGTGCCAGTAGTATTTACGAGAAGGGGAACACTGAAGCTTTCTTT

abundance: many
d_gene: NA
v_gene: TRBV12-3/TRBV12-4
j_gene: TRBJ2-5
CDR3aa: CASGLGGETQYF
CDR3nt: TGTGCCAGCGGCCTTGGAGGCGAGACCCAGTACTTC

abundance: many
d_gene: NA
v_gene: TRBV28
j_gene: TRBJ2-7
CDR3aa: CASRGTRLTGEQYF
CDR3nt: TGTGCCAGCAGGGGGACACGGTTGACCGGCGAGCAGTACTTC

abundance: few
d_gene: TRBD2
v_gene: TRBV24-1
j_gene: TRBJ2-5
CDR3aa: CATQGRESGETQYF
CDR3nt: TGTGCCACCCAAGGGCGGGAGAGTGGTGAGACCCAGTACTTC

abundance: few
d_gene: TRBD1
v_gene: TRBV6-1
j_gene: TRBJ2-6
CDR3aa: CASSQQGAGANVLTF
CDR3nt: TGTGCCAGCAGTCAACAGGGGGCTGGGGCCAACGTCCTGACTTTC

abundance: once
d_gene: NA
v_gene: TRBV15
j_gene: TRBJ2-5
CDR3aa: CATSTPDSEKETQYF
CDR3nt: TGTGCCACCAGCACTCCGGACAGCGAAAAAGAGACCCAGTACTTC

abundance: NA
d_gene: NA
v_gene: TRBV2
j_gene: TRBJ2-7
CDR3aa: CASSEAITVGSYEQYF
CDR3nt: TGTGCCAGCAGTGAAGCGATTACAGTAGGCTCCTACGAGCAGTACTTC

abundance: NA
d_gene: NA
v_gene: TRBV12-3/TRBV12-4
j_gene: TRBJ2-6
CDR3aa: CASSLNLDSGANVLTF
CDR3nt: TGTGCCAGCAGTCTAAACCTTGACTCTGGGGCCAACGTCCTGACTTTC

abundance: NA
d_gene: NA
v_gene: TRBV19
j_gene: TRBJ2-3
CDR3aa: CASSNSGGTGTQYF
CDR3nt: TGTGCCAGTAGTAATTCGGGGGGCACAGGTACGCAGTATTTT

abundance: few
d_gene: NA
v_gene: TRBV7-9
j_gene: TRBJ1-1
CDR3aa: CASRDPGQVNTEAFF
CDR3nt: TGTGCCAGCAGAGACCCGGGACAAGTGAACACTGAAGCTTTCTTT

abundance: NA
d_gene: NA
v_gene: TRBV20-1
j_gene: TRBJ2-7
CDR3aa: CSTIRDWVTYEQYF
CDR3nt: TGCAGTACAATTCGGGACTGGGTAACCTACGAGCAGTACTTC

abundance: many
d_gene: TRBD2
v_gene: TRBV12-3/TRBV12-4
j_gene: TRBJ2-4
CDR3aa: CASSHRGTSGLAKNIQYF
CDR3nt: TGTGCCAGCAGCCACCGAGGGACTAGCGGGCTAGCCAAAAACATTCAGTACTTC

abundance: many
d_gene: NA
v_gene: TRBV12-3/TRBV12-4
j_gene: TRBJ1-5
CDR3aa: CASSPHQGGVNQPQHF
CDR3nt: TGTGCCAGCAGCCCTCACCAGGGAGGAGTCAATCAGCCCCAGCATTTT

abundance: many
d_gene: NA
v_gene: TRBV19
j_gene: TRBJ1-5
CDR3aa: CASNTGRIDQPQHF
CDR3nt: TGTGCCAGTAACACAGGGAGGATCGATCAGCCCCAGCATTTT

abundance: many
d_gene: NA
v_gene: TRBV7-9
j_gene: TRBJ2-1
CDR3aa: CASSKSFGFSYNEQFF
CDR3nt: TGTGCCAGCAGCAAAAGTTTCGGTTTCTCCTACAATGAGCAGTTCTTC

abundance: few
d_gene: TRBD1
v_gene: TRBV11-2
j_gene: TRBJ2-5
CDR3aa: CASRTLRTGGPETQYF
CDR3nt: TGTGCCAGCAGGACCCTCCGGACAGGGGGCCCAGAGACCCAGTACTTC

abundance: NA
d_gene: NA
v_gene: TRBV29-1
j_gene: TRBJ2-1
CDR3aa: CSVVDPWGTHNEQFF
CDR3nt: TGCAGCGTTGTAGACCCTTGGGGAACCCACAATGAGCAGTTCTTC

abundance: NA
d_gene: NA
v_gene: TRBV4-2
j_gene: TRBJ1-6
CDR3aa: CASSQNERSGASPLHF
CDR3nt: TGTGCCAGCAGCCAAAACGAGCGTTCCGGGGCTTCACCCCTCCACTTT

abundance: many
d_gene: NA
v_gene: TRBV11-3
j_gene: TRBJ2-1
CDR3aa: CASSLYTPIVVADYNEQFF
CDR3nt: TGTGCCAGCAGCTTATATACCCCTATTGTAGTAGCGGACTACAATGAGCAGTTCTTC

abundance: many
d_gene: NA
v_gene: TRBV7-3
j_gene: TRBJ1-1
CDR3aa: CASSLGGLDTEAFF
CDR3nt: TGTGCCAGCAGCTTGGGCGGGTTGGACACTGAAGCTTTCTTT

abundance: NA
d_gene: NA
v_gene: TRBV20-1
j_gene: TRBJ1-1
CDR3aa: CSARDPAVEAFF
CDR3nt: TGCAGTGCTAGAGACCCCGCCGTTGAAGCTTTCTTT

abundance: many
d_gene: TRBD2
v_gene: TRBV5-1
j_gene: TRBJ2-3
CDR3aa: CASGSGGITDTQYF
CDR3nt: TGCGCCAGCGGTAGCGGGGGAATCACAGATACGCAGTATTTT

abundance: many
d_gene: NA
v_gene: TRBV28
j_gene: TRBJ2-5
CDR3aa: CASRTEQGPQETQYF
CDR3nt: TGTGCCAGCAGAACGGAACAGGGCCCCCAAGAGACCCAGTACTTC

abundance: many
d_gene: TRBD1
v_gene: TRBV6-1
j_gene: TRBJ1-5
CDR3aa: CASSGRTGKGNQPQHF
CDR3nt: TGTGCCAGCAGTGGAAGGACAGGGAAGGGCAATCAGCCCCAGCATTTT

abundance: many
d_gene: NA
v_gene: TRBV5-4
j_gene: TRBJ2-1
CDR3aa: CASSPQGSGSYNEQFF
CDR3nt: TGTGCCAGCAGCCCTCAGGGTAGCGGATCCTACAATGAGCAGTTCTTC

abundance: many
d_gene: NA
v_gene: TRBV28
j_gene: TRBJ2-1
CDR3aa: CASSLWVAARVPAYNEQFF
CDR3nt: TGTGCCAGCAGTTTATGGGTAGCGGCCAGGGTGCCAGCCTACAATGAGCAGTTCTTC

abundance: NA
d_gene: NA
v_gene: TRBV6-1
j_gene: TRBJ1-5
CDR3aa: CASHVVNQPQHF
CDR3nt: TGTGCCAGTCACGTGGTTAATCAGCCCCAGCATTTT

abundance: NA
d_gene: NA
v_gene: TRBV6-1
j_gene: TRBJ1-5
CDR3aa: CASEGSSNQPQHF
CDR3nt: TGTGCCAGTGAGGGTTCTAGCAATCAGCCCCAGCATTTT

abundance: many
d_gene: NA
v_gene: TRBV29-1
j_gene: TRBJ2-7
CDR3aa: CSVEVLGEGEQYF
CDR3nt: TGCAGCGTTGAGGTGTTGGGGGAAGGCGAGCAGTACTTC

abundance: few
d_gene: TRBD2
v_gene: TRBV6-1
j_gene: TRBJ2-1
CDR3aa: CASSPGLAGASEQFF
CDR3nt: TGTGCCAGCAGTCCGGGACTAGCGGGAGCTAGTGAGCAGTTCTTC

abundance: NA
d_gene: TRBD2
v_gene: TRBV24-1
j_gene: TRBJ2-1
CDR3aa: CATSDLQRGNEQFF
CDR3nt: TGTGCCACCAGTGATTTGCAGCGGGGTAATGAGCAGTTCTTC

abundance: many
d_gene: NA
v_gene: TRBV6-1
j_gene: TRBJ1-2
CDR3aa: CASSAQGHYGYTF
CDR3nt: TGTGCCAGCAGTGCACAGGGACACTATGGCTACACCTTC

abundance: NA
d_gene: NA
v_gene: TRBV20-1
j_gene: TRBJ1-5
CDR3aa: CSARDKGNSNQPQHF
CDR3nt: TGCAGTGCTAGAGATAAAGGGAATAGCAATCAGCCCCAGCATTTT